This TCR beta chain was captured in a study of blood T cell repertoires in COVID-19. Study information: The study drew acute and convalescent COVID-19 samples from the United States, Italy and Spain. From T cells, B-cell-depleted T cells, or PBMCs came the material, which was cDNA or gDNA.

In the authors' workflow: For nucleated cells, counts were estimated from reference gene primer amplification. The protocol was immunoSEQ multiplex PCR, while the TCRdb copy is restricted to in-frame clones and leaves out a portion. V and J calls and clone size are as listed in that table; D and trimming were resolved from the DNA. The sample includes about 140,000 clones, about 74% of them seen just once. The V end was cut by 2 bases, the J end by 3 bases, with 4 bases between. The CDR3 has 13 amino acids. Germline CDR1 MNHNS, CDR2 SASEGT. This clonotype was sampled from a man between 50 and 59 years old with acute or convalescent COVID-19. The chain couples TRBV6-1 to TRBJ2-2; D gene ambiguous. Sequenced: peripheral blood. As DNA, the CDR3 is TGTGCCAGCAGTGAACGGTACACCGGGGAGCTGTTTTTT. Translation gives CASSERYTGELFF.